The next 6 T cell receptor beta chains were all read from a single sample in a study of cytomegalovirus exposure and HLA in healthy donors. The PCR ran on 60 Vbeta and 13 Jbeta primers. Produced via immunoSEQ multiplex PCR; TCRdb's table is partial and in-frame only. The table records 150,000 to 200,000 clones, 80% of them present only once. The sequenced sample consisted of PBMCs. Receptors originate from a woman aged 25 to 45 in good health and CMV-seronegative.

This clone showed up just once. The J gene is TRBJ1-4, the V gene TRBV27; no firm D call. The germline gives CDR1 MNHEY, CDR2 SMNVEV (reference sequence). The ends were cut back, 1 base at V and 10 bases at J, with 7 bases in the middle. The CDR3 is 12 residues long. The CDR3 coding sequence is TGTGCCAGCAGTTTATTTCGGGGAAAACTGTTTTTT. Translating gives CASSLFRGKLFF.

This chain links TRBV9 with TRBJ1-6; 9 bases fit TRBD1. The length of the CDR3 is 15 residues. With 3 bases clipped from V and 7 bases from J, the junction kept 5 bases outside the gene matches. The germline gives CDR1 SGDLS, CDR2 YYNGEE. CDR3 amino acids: CASSARDRDNSPLHF. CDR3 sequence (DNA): TGTGCCAGCAGCGCCCGGGACAGGGACAATTCACCCCTCCACTTT.

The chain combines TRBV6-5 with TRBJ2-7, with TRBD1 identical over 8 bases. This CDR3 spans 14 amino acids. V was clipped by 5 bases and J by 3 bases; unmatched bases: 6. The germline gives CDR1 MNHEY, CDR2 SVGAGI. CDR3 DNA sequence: TGTGCCAGCAGTCGGACAGGGACTCTCTACGAGCAGTACTTC. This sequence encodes CASSRTGTLYEQYF.

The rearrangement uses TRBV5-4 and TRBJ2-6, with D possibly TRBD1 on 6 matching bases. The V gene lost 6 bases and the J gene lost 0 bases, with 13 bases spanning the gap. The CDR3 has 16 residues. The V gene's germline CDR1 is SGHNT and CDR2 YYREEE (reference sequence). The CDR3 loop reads CASIGDISSGANVLTF. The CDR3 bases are TGTGCCAGCATAGGGGACATAAGCTCTGGGGCCAACGTCCTGACTTTC.

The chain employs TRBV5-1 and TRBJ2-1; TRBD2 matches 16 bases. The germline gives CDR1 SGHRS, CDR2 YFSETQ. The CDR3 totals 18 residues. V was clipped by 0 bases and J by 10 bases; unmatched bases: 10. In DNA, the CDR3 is TGCGCCAGCAGCTTGGAAGGGACTAGCGGGGGGGCACTCAAGGAGCAGTTCTTC. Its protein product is CASSLEGTSGGALKEQFF.

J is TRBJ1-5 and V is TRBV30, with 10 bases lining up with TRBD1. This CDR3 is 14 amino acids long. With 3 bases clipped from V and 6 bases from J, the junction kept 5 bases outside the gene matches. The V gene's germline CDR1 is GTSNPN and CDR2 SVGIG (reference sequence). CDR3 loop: CAWRGTGALQPQHF. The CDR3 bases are TGTGCCTGGAGAGGGACAGGGGCCCTTCAGCCCCAGCATTTT.